This T cell receptor (beta chain) was obtained from a study of T cell responses to AZD1222 COVID-19 vaccine. Overall study results and limits: Spike-specific TCRs gained breadth and depth after people received two AZD1222 doses. Clonal diversity was possibly underestimated, and white British individuals and females predominated among donors. Repertoire sampling happened only post peak T cell response.

Profiled with immunoSEQ multiplex PCR; TCRdb holds only in-frame clones, not every one. Of some 120,000 clones listed, around 89% are singletons. For this clone: Antigen: not known.

Looked up from germline, CDR1 is ENHRY and CDR2 is SYGVKD. CDR3 length: 16 residues. Trimming removed 2 bases at V and 0 bases at J, with 11 bases between. The chain has TRBV10-3 and TRBJ1-5; possibly TRBD1 for D (5 bases). The source was peripheral blood, collected on day 0 of AZD1222 vaccination. The TCR originated in an adult in good health. The CDR3 DNA follows: TGTGCCATCAGTGAGGGCGCAGGGCCTAGCAATCAGCCCCAGCATTTT. Amino acid sequence: CAISEGAGPSNQPQHF.